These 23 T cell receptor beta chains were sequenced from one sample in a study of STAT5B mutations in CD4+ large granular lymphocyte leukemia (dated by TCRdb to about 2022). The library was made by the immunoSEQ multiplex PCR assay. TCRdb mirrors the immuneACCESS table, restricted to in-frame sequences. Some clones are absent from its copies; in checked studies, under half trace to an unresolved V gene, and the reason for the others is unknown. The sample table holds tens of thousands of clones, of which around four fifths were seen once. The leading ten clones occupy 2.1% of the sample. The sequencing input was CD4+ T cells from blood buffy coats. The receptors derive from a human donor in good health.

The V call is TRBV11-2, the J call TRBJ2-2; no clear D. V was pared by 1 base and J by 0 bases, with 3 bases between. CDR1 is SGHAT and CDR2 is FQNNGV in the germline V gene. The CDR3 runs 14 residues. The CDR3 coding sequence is TGTGCCAGCAGCTTAGTCGCGAACACCGGGGAGCTGTTTTTT. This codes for CASSLVANTGELFF.

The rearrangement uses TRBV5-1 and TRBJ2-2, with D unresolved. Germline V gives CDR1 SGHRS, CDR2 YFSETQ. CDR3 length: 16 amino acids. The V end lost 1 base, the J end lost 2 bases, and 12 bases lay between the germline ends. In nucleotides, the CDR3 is TGCGCCAGCAGCTTGAAGACCGATCTCAACACCGGGGAGCTGTTTTTT. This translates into CASSLKTDLNTGELFF.

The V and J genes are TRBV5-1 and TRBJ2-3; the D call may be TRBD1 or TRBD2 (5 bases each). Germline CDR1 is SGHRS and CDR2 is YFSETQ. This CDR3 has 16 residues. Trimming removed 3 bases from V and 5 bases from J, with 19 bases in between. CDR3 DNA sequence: TGCGCCAGCAGCTCAGGGCTCCGGGACGCCCGAGATACGCAGTATTTT. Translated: CASSSGLRDARDTQYF.

CDR3 loop: CASSSPGSGWETQYF. The CDR3 bases are TGTGCCAGCAGTTCCCCGGGCAGTGGGTGGGAGACCCAGTACTTC. This rearrangement joins TRBV28 to TRBJ2-5, with D uncertain. Germline V gene data show CDR1 as MDHEN and CDR2 as SYDVKM. V was trimmed by 4 bases and J by 5 bases, leaving 17 bases between them. This CDR3 has 15 residues.

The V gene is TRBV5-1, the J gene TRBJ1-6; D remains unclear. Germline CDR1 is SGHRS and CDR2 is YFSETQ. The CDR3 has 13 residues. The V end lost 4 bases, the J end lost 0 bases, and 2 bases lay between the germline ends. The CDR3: CASSDSYNSPLHF. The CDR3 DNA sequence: TGCGCCAGCAGCGACTCCTATAATTCACCCCTCCACTTT.

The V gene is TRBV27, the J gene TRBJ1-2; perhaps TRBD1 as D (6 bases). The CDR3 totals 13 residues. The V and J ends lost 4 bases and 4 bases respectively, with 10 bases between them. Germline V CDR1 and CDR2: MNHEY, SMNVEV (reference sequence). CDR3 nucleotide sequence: TGTGCCAGCAGTTACAGGGACGGCTATGGCTACACCTTC. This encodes CASSYRDGYGYTF.

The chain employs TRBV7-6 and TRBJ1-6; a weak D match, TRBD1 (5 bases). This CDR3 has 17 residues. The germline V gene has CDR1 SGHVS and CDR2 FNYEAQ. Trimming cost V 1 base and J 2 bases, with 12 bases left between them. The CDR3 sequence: CASSLEGGGTYNSPLHF. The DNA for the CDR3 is TGTGCCAGCAGCTTAGAGGGCGGGGGAACCTATAATTCACCCCTCCACTTT.

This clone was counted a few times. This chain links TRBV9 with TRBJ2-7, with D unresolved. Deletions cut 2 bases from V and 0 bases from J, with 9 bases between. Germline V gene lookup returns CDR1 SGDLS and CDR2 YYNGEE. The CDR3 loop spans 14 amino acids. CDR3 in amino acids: CASSVGPNSYEQYF. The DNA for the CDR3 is TGTGCCAGCAGCGTGGGTCCTAACTCCTACGAGCAGTACTTC.

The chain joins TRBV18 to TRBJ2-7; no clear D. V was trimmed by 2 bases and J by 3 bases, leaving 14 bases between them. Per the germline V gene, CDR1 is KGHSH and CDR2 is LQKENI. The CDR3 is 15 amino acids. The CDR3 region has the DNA TGTGCCAGCTCACCAGTCACAGATATCCTCTACGAGCAGTACTTC. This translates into CASSPVTDILYEQYF.

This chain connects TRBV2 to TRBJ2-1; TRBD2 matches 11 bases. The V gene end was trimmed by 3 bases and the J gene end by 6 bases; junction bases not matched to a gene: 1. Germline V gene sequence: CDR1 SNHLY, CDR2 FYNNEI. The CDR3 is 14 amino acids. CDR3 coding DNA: TGTGCCAGCAGTGATAGCGGGAGGGCCAATGAGCAGTTCTTC. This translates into CASSDSGRANEQFF.

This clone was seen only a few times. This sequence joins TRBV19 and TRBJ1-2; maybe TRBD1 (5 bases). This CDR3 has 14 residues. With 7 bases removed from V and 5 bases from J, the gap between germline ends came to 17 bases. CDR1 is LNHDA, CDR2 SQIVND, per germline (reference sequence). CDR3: CASISPGTPYGYTF. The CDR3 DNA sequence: TGTGCCAGTATCTCACCCGGGACCCCGTATGGCTACACCTTC.

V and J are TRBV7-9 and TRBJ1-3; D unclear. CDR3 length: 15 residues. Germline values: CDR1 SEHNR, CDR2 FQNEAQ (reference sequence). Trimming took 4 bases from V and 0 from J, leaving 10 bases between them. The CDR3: CASSSSGFSGNTIYF. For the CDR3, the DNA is TGTGCCAGCAGCTCGTCGGGCTTCTCTGGAAACACCATATATTTT.

CDR3 loop: CASSQNYGYTF. The CDR3 nucleotides are TGTGCCAGCAGCCAGAACTATGGCTACACCTTC. This chain connects TRBV6-5 to TRBJ1-2; D uncertain. This CDR3 is built from 11 residues. Germline V gene sequence: CDR1 MNHEY, CDR2 SVGAGI. Trimming shortened V by 6 bases and J by 2 bases, and 4 bases separated the two germline ends.

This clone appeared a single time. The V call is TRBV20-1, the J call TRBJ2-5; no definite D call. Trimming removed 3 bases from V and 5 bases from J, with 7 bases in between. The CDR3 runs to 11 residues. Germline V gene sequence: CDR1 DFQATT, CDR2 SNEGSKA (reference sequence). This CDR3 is CSASELETQYF. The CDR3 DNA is TGCAGTGCTAGTGAACTGGAGACCCAGTACTTC.

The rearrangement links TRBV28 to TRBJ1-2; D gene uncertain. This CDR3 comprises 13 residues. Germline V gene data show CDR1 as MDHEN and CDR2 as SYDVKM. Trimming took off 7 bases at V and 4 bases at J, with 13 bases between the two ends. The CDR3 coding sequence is TGTGCCAGCACCATTAGCAACACCTATGGCTACACCTTC. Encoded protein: CASTISNTYGYTF.

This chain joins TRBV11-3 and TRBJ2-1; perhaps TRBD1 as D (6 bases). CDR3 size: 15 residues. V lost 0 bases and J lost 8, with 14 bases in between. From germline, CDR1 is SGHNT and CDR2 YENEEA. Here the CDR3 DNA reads TGTGCCAGCAGCTTAGACCCTACAGGGTTGGATGAGCAGTTCTTC. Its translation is CASSLDPTGLDEQFF.

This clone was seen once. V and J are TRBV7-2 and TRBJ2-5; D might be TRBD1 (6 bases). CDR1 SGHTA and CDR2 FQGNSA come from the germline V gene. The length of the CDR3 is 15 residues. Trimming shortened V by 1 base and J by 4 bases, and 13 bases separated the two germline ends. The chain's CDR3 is CASSLVPGHGETQYF. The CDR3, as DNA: TGTGCCAGCAGCTTAGTCCCGGGACACGGAGAGACCCAGTACTTC.

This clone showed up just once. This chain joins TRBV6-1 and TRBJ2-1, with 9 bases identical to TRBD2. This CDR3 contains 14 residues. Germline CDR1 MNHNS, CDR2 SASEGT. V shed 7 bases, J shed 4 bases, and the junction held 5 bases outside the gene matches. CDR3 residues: CASNVAGAYNEQFF. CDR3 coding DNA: TGTGCCAGCAATGTAGCGGGGGCGTACAATGAGCAGTTCTTC.

The CDR3 spells CSAVDLETQYF. The CDR3 DNA is TGCAGTGCTGTCGACCTGGAGACCCAGTACTTC. This rearrangement joins TRBV20-1 to TRBJ2-5; D is unclear. Trimming shortened V by 5 bases and J by 5 bases, and 9 bases separated the two germline ends. The CDR3 consists of 11 residues. CDR1 and CDR2 (germline): DFQATT, SNEGSKA (reference sequence).

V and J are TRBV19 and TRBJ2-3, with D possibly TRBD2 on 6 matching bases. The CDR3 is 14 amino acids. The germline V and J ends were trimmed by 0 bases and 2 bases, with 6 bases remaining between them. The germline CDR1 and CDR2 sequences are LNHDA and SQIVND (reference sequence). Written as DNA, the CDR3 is TGTGCCAGTAGTATAGAGGGACTCACAGATACGCAGTATTTT. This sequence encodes CASSIEGLTDTQYF.

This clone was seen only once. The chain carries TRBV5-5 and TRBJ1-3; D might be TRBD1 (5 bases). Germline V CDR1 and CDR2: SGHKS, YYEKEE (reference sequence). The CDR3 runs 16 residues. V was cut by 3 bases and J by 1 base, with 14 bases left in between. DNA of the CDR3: TGTGCCAGCAGCTCCCTGGTGCCAGGGTCTGGAAACACCATATATTTT. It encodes CASSSLVPGSGNTIYF.

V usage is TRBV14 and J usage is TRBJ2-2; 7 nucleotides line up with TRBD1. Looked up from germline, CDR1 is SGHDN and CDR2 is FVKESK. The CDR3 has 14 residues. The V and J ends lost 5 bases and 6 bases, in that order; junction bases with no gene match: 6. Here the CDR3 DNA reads TGTGCCAGCAGCTCAAAGACAGGGCCCGGGGAGCTGTTTTTT. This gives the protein CASSSKTGPGELFF.

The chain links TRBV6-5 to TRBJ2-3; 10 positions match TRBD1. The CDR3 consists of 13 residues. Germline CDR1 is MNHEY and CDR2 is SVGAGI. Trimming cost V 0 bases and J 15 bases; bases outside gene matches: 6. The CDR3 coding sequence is TGTGCCAGCAGTTACTCGAGAAGGGACAGGGGATATTTT. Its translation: CASSYSRRDRGYF.